This T cell receptor (beta chain) was identified in a study of early T cells in non-severe SARS-CoV-2 infection. The sample holds many counts of this clonotype. Each CDR3 protein is one row after TCRdb ran MiXCR on the 5' RACE reads. In the table there are 53,000 or so distinct CDR3 sequences, 12% of which are singletons. V dropped 0 bases and J dropped 5 bases, with 13 bases sitting between them. CDR3 length equals 15 residues. The germline V gene has CDR1 MNHEY and CDR2 SMNVEV (reference sequence). The chain has TRBV27 and TRBJ1-1; D unclear. The TCR sequence derives from an adult who was a healthcare worker with PCR-confirmed SARS-CoV-2 infection or an uninfected control (not recorded which). Sequences were derived from whole blood, sampled at baseline. The CDR3 nucleotides read TGTGCCAGCAGTTTATCGGTCACGCGTCCTACTGAAGCTTTCTTT. Its translation is CASSLSVTRPTEAFF.